This TCR beta chain originates from a study of cytomegalovirus exposure and HLA in healthy donors. Study-level points and caveats: The authors reported that TCR beta sequences could predict HLA-A and HLA-B alleles. These predictions were accurate for most subjects in the first cohort.

The V segment lost 6 bases and the J segment 1 base; nucleotides outside the gene matches: 13. CDR1 MNHEY and CDR2 SMNVEV come from the germline V gene (reference sequence). CDR3 size: 17 residues. This clone was detected only a few times. What it binds is not known. The PCR employed 60 Vbeta primers together with 13 Jbeta primers. Libraries were prepared by immunoSEQ multiplex PCR; TCRdb keeps only in-frame clonotypes and omits some of them. The data show fewer than 90,000 clones, 79% seen once. The sequence was collected from a woman between 35 and 50 years old in good health and CMV-seropositive. The sequenced material came from PBMCs. The chain recombines TRBV27 with TRBJ1-1; 8 nucleotides match TRBD1. Here the CDR3 DNA reads TGTGCCAGCAGAATTACCTCGAGGACAGGGAGGAACACTGAAGCTTTCTTT. It translates to CASRITSRTGRNTEAFF.